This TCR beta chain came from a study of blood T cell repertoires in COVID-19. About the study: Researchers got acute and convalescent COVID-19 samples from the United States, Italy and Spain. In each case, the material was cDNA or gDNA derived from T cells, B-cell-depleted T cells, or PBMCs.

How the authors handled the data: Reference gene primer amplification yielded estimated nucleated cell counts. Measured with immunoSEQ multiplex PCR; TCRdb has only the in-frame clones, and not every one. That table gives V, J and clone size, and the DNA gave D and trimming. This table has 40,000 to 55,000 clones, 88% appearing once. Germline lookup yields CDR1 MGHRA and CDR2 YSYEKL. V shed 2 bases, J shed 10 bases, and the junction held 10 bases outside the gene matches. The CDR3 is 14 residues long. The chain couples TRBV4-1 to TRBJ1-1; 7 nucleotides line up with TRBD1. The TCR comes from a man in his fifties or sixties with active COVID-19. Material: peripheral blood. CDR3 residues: CASSQPGQRVGAFF. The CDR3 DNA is TGCGCCAGCAGCCAACCGGGACAGCGAGTTGGAGCTTTCTTT.